Listed below are T cell receptor beta chains from one sample, sequenced in a study of T cells after posttransplantation cyclophosphamide. Method: immunoSEQ multiplex PCR; TCRdb's copy keeps in-frame clones and lacks some. The sample lists some 19,000 clones, 85% to 90% occurring once. Here the sequenced sample was PBMCs, taken around 380 days after allogeneic stem cell transplant with calcineurin inhibitor and methotrexate. All receptors come from a female patient between 25 and 45 years old who received an allogeneic stem cell transplant from an unrelated donor, was CMV-positive, and had acute and chronic GVHD. Certain T cells may be donor cells from the graft. Each CDR3 is given with its conserved first and last residue. A D gene is named only where the DNA matches it firmly. Size is omitted from some rows. Given values are once, few, many or a class for expanded clones.

CDR3: CASSDGEGLNEKLFF
DNA: TGTGCCAGCAGTGATGGGGAGGGTCTTAATGAAAAACTGTTTTTT
D: NA
size: NA
V: TRBV2
J: TRBJ1-4

CDR3: CASRSGMLSYEQYF
DNA: TGTGCCAGCAGATCCGGGATGCTCTCCTACGAGCAGTACTTC
D: NA
size: NA
V: TRBV11-2
J: TRBJ2-7

CDR3: CASSIVSGVYNEQFF
DNA: TGTGCCAGTAGTATAGTTAGCGGAGTATACAATGAGCAGTTCTTC
D: NA
size: NA
V: TRBV19
J: TRBJ2-1

CDR3: CASSLLQGLYGYTF
DNA: TGCGCCAGCAGCTTGCTGCAGGGACTCTATGGCTACACCTTC
D: NA
size: NA
V: TRBV5-1
J: TRBJ1-2

CDR3: CASSLGTVNTEAFF
DNA: TGTGCCAGCAGCTTGGGGACAGTCAACACTGAAGCTTTCTTT
D: TRBD1
size: NA
V: TRBV7-9
J: TRBJ1-1

CDR3: CAISESTRGYEETQYF
DNA: TGTGCCATCAGTGAGTCGACTCGGGGGTATGAAGAGACCCAGTACTTC
D: NA
size: NA
V: TRBV10-3
J: TRBJ2-5

CDR3: CASSAPGVKNIQYF
DNA: TGTGCCAGCAGCGCCCCCGGGGTCAAAAACATTCAGTACTTC
D: NA
size: NA
V: TRBV28
J: TRBJ2-4

CDR3: CAWRMISGDNYGYTF
DNA: TGTGCCTGGAGAATGATATCGGGGGATAACTATGGCTACACCTTC
D: NA
size: NA
V: TRBV30
J: TRBJ1-2

CDR3: CASRRGGGPMDTQYF
DNA: TGTGCCAGCAGACGGGGGGGAGGGCCCATGGATACGCAGTATTTT
D: TRBD2
size: NA
V: TRBV7-8
J: TRBJ2-3

CDR3: CASSRTSGRENEQFF
DNA: TGTGCCAGCAGCCGGACTAGCGGGAGGGAAAATGAGCAGTTCTTC
D: TRBD2
size: NA
V: TRBV7-2
J: TRBJ2-1

CDR3: CASSLAQGWAEAFF
DNA: TGTGCCAGCAGCTTAGCGCAGGGTTGGGCTGAAGCTTTCTTT
D: NA
size: NA
V: TRBV11-2
J: TRBJ1-1

CDR3: CASSSWFAPYEQYF
DNA: TGCGCCAGCAGCTCATGGTTTGCACCCTACGAGCAGTACTTC
D: NA
size: once
V: TRBV5-1
J: TRBJ2-7

CDR3: CAIAATSGTPRVPGELFF
DNA: TGTGCCATCGCTGCCACTAGCGGGACGCCCCGTGTTCCGGGGGAGCTGTTTTTT
D: TRBD2
size: NA
V: TRBV10-3
J: TRBJ2-2

CDR3: CASSHLGGEGGAYGYTF
DNA: TGCGCCAGCAGCCATCTCGGGGGGGAGGGAGGCGCCTATGGCTACACCTTC
D: NA
size: NA
V: TRBV4-3
J: TRBJ1-2

CDR3: CASSLVYNEQFF
DNA: TGTGCCAGCAGTCTAGTATACAATGAGCAGTTCTTC
D: NA
size: NA
V: TRBV7-9
J: TRBJ2-1

CDR3: CASSPTSFTDTQYF
DNA: TGTGCCAGCAGCCCCACATCCTTCACAGATACGCAGTATTTT
D: NA
size: NA
V: TRBV7-2
J: TRBJ2-3

CDR3: CASSKTGVGETQYF
DNA: TGTGCCAGTAGTAAGACAGGGGTGGGCGAGACCCAGTACTTC
D: TRBD1
size: NA
V: TRBV19
J: TRBJ2-5

CDR3: CASTDRGLGNTEAFF
DNA: TGTGCCAGTACGGACAGGGGGTTGGGGAACACTGAAGCTTTCTTT
D: TRBD1
size: NA
V: TRBV10-3
J: TRBJ1-1

CDR3: CASIFRVPFAGSTDTQYF
DNA: TGTGCCAGCATCTTTAGGGTCCCTTTTGCGGGGAGCACAGATACGCAGTATTTT
D: NA
size: NA
V: TRBV7-9
J: TRBJ2-3

CDR3: CASSLGPAGGGEQFF
DNA: TGTGCCAGCAGCTTAGGCCCAGCGGGAGGAGGAGAGCAGTTCTTC
D: TRBD2
size: once
V: TRBV11-3
J: TRBJ2-1

CDR3: CASSSGQRHEKLFF
DNA: TGTGCCAGCAGTTCAGGGCAGAGGCATGAAAAACTGTTTTTT
D: NA
size: few
V: TRBV6-9
J: TRBJ1-4

CDR3: CASSLGPRGSQETQYF
DNA: TGTGCCAGCAGCTTAGGCCCCAGGGGCTCCCAAGAGACCCAGTACTTC
D: NA
size: NA
V: TRBV7-3
J: TRBJ2-5

CDR3: CASHRGFTNEKLFF
DNA: TGTGCCAGCCACCGCGGGTTTACTAATGAAAAACTGTTTTTT
D: NA
size: NA
V: TRBV6-1
J: TRBJ1-4

CDR3: CASSLATTDTQYF
DNA: TGTGCCAGCAGCTTGGCCACCACAGATACGCAGTATTTT
D: NA
size: NA
V: TRBV7-2
J: TRBJ2-3

CDR3: CASSASATVYNEQFF
DNA: TGTGCCAGCAGCGCATCGGCGACAGTATACAATGAGCAGTTCTTC
D: NA
size: NA
V: TRBV11-2
J: TRBJ2-1

CDR3: CASSVARGYGYTF
DNA: TGTGCCAGCAGCGTAGCCAGGGGTTATGGCTACACCTTC
D: NA
size: NA
V: TRBV9
J: TRBJ1-2

CDR3: CATKGQGNYGYTF
DNA: TGTGCCACCAAGGGACAGGGAAACTATGGCTACACCTTC
D: TRBD1
size: NA
V: TRBV19
J: TRBJ1-2

CDR3: CASSLEGRYEQYF
DNA: TGCGCCAGCAGCTTGGAAGGGAGGTACGAGCAGTACTTC
D: NA
size: once
V: TRBV5-1
J: TRBJ2-7

CDR3: CASSIVLAGGNTGELFF
DNA: TGTGCCAGTAGTATCGTCCTAGCGGGAGGTAACACCGGGGAGCTGTTTTTT
D: TRBD2
size: NA
V: TRBV19
J: TRBJ2-2

CDR3: CASSIVSTEKLFF
DNA: TGTGCCAGTAGTATTGTATCTACTGAAAAACTGTTTTTT
D: NA
size: NA
V: TRBV19
J: TRBJ1-4

CDR3: CASGRREGEDTQYF
DNA: TGTGCCAGCGGCCGGAGGGAGGGGGAAGATACGCAGTATTTT
D: NA
size: NA
V: TRBV9
J: TRBJ2-3

CDR3: CASSPIYGGAHQPQHF
DNA: TGTGCCAGCTCACCTATTTACGGCGGGGCCCACCAGCCCCAGCATTTT
D: NA
size: NA
V: TRBV18
J: TRBJ1-5

CDR3: CASSPSRSYEQYF
DNA: TGTGCCAGCAGTCCGTCTCGGTCCTACGAGCAGTACTTC
D: NA
size: NA
V: TRBV27
J: TRBJ2-7

CDR3: CASSVGGAEAFF
DNA: TGCGCCAGCAGTGTTGGAGGGGCTGAAGCTTTCTTT
D: NA
size: few
V: TRBV10-1
J: TRBJ1-1

CDR3: CASSRGGPEQYF
DNA: TGTGCCAGCTCACGGGGGGGCCCCGAGCAGTACTTC
D: NA
size: NA
V: TRBV18
J: TRBJ2-7

CDR3: CASSLLQNNSPLHF
DNA: TGTGCCAGCAGCTTGCTGCAGAATAATTCACCCCTCCACTTT
D: NA
size: NA
V: TRBV5-6
J: TRBJ1-6

CDR3: CASSPAGSDTIYF
DNA: TGTGCCAGCAGCCCAGCGGGGAGCGACACCATATATTTT
D: NA
size: few
V: TRBV6-6
J: TRBJ1-3

CDR3: CSVQPSGNYEQYF
DNA: TGCAGCGTTCAACCTAGCGGGAACTACGAGCAGTACTTC
D: TRBD2
size: NA
V: TRBV29-1
J: TRBJ2-7

CDR3: CASRSASGRDFNEQFF
DNA: TGTGCCAGCAGATCAGCCTCCGGGAGGGATTTCAATGAGCAGTTCTTC
D: TRBD2
size: once
V: TRBV5-4
J: TRBJ2-1

CDR3: CASSFSGSATGELFF
DNA: TGTGCCAGCAGTTTTAGCGGGAGTGCCACCGGGGAGCTGTTTTTT
D: TRBD2
size: once
V: TRBV27
J: TRBJ2-2

CDR3: CASSSEASGRGPQETQYF
DNA: TGCGCCAGCAGCTCCGAGGCTAGCGGGAGAGGTCCGCAAGAGACCCAGTACTTC
D: TRBD2
size: NA
V: TRBV5-1
J: TRBJ2-5